The rows below give T cell receptor beta chains drawn from one sample of a study of shared clonotypes between healthy human individuals. Libraries were prepared by immunoSEQ multiplex PCR; TCRdb keeps only in-frame clonotypes and omits some of them. Found here are about 1 million clones, more than 60% of them singletons; the top ten hold about 1.5%. Material for sequencing was memory CD4+ T cells sorted from blood. The receptors come from a man between 18 and 29 years old in good health. Both conserved end residues are part of each CDR3. Fields, in order: clone size, V gene, D gene, J gene, CDR3 DNA, CDR3 protein. A D gene is named only where the DNA matches it firmly. The listing skips clone size in some rows; elsewhere it reads once, few, many or a size class.

size: few
V: TRBV20-1
D: .
J: TRBJ2-7
DNA: TGCAGTGCTAGGTTGGACCACGAGCAGTACTTC
CDR3: CSARLDHEQYF

size: .
V: TRBV10-3
D: TRBD2
J: TRBJ2-3
DNA: TGTGCCATCAGTGAGTCTGGACTAGCGGGAGGGTCAGATACGCAGTATTTT
CDR3: CAISESGLAGGSDTQYF

size: once
V: TRBV18
D: .
J: TRBJ2-3
DNA: TGTGCCAGCTCACCACCCAGGAGCACAGATACGCAGTATTTT
CDR3: CASSPPRSTDTQYF

size: once
V: TRBV20-1
D: .
J: TRBJ2-1
DNA: TGCAGTGCCGCCCCTAATGAGCAGTTCTTC
CDR3: CSAAPNEQFF

size: .
V: TRBV2
D: TRBD1
J: TRBJ2-7
DNA: TGTGCCAGCAGTGGGCAGGGGGCCGCGTCCTACGAGCAGTACTTC
CDR3: CASSGQGAASYEQYF

size: .
V: TRBV5-1
D: .
J: TRBJ2-5
DNA: TGCGCCAGCAGCTTGGGGGGGGCGACCCAAGAGACCCAGTACTTC
CDR3: CASSLGGATQETQYF

size: .
V: TRBV6-1
D: TRBD1
J: TRBJ2-7
DNA: TGTGCCAGCACCTTTACAGGGGATCGTCGAGAGCAGTACTTC
CDR3: CASTFTGDRREQYF

size: .
V: TRBV23-1
D: TRBD1
J: TRBJ1-6
DNA: TGCGCCAGGAGGGGACGAGGGGGCGCGTCTAATTCACCCCTCCACTTT
CDR3: CARRGRGGASNSPLHF

size: few
V: TRBV19
D: .
J: TRBJ1-2
DNA: TGTGCCAGTAGGGACCCCGGGACACACACTCCTGGCTACACCTTC
CDR3: CASRDPGTHTPGYTF

size: .
V: TRBV9
D: TRBD2
J: TRBJ2-1
DNA: TGTGCCAGTAGTATAGCGGGACATAATTACAATGAGCAGTTCTTC
CDR3: CASSIAGHNYNEQFF

size: once
V: TRBV28
D: .
J: TRBJ1-5
DNA: TGTGCCAGCAGTCCTGATGGGCAGGGGAGCAATCAGCCCCAGCATTTT
CDR3: CASSPDGQGSNQPQHF

size: few
V: TRBV6-1
D: TRBD1
J: TRBJ1-2
DNA: TGTGCCAGCAGTGAAGACAGGGGGAACTATGGCTACACCTTC
CDR3: CASSEDRGNYGYTF

size: .
V: TRBV6-5
D: TRBD1
J: TRBJ1-1
DNA: TGTGCCAGCAGTTACAATATGTGGACAGGTGAAGCTTTCTTT
CDR3: CASSYNMWTGEAFF

size: .
V: TRBV19
D: .
J: TRBJ2-5
DNA: TGTGCCAGTAGTATACGGACGGGGTTCCAAGAGACCCAGTACTTC
CDR3: CASSIRTGFQETQYF

size: few
V: TRBV2
D: TRBD1
J: TRBJ1-1
DNA: TGTGCCAGCATTCCGGACAGGGTGGAAGCTTTCTTT
CDR3: CASIPDRVEAFF

size: .
V: TRBV5-4
D: .
J: TRBJ2-6
DNA: TGTGCCACGACTAGTTCCACCTCTGGGGCCAACGTCCTGACTTTC
CDR3: CATTSSTSGANVLTF

size: .
V: TRBV28
D: .
J: TRBJ1-2
DNA: TGTGCCAGCAGTCCCTCCTACTCCCTCGGGACAAAGAGTGATGGCTACACCTTC
CDR3: CASSPSYSLGTKSDGYTF

size: .
V: TRBV9
D: TRBD1
J: TRBJ1-1
DNA: TGTGCCAGCAGCCGGGACAGTCGCACTGAAGCTTTCTTT
CDR3: CASSRDSRTEAFF

size: .
V: TRBV5-6
D: .
J: TRBJ1-4
DNA: TGTGCCAGCAGCCTCCTGTCGGAGGGTCCTAATGAAAAACTGTTTTTT
CDR3: CASSLLSEGPNEKLFF

size: .
V: TRBV19
D: .
J: TRBJ1-5
DNA: TGTGCCAGTGGCCTTATCTTTCGGGATAGCAATCAGCCCCAGCATTTT
CDR3: CASGLIFRDSNQPQHF

size: .
V: TRBV9
D: .
J: TRBJ1-2
DNA: TGTGCCAGCTCCAGGGGTTATGGCTACACCTTC
CDR3: CASSRGYGYTF

size: .
V: TRBV21-1
D: .
J: TRBJ1-1
DNA: TGTGCCAGCAGCAAAGGCGAAGGTTCTTTCTTT
CDR3: CASSKGEGSFF

size: .
V: TRBV7-2
D: TRBD1
J: TRBJ1-5
DNA: TGTGCCAGCAGCAGCCGGACAGGGGATCAGCCCCAGCATTTT
CDR3: CASSSRTGDQPQHF

size: .
V: TRBV29-1
D: .
J: TRBJ2-6
DNA: TGCAGCGTTGACTGGGGGGCGGCTGGGGCCAACGTCCTGACTTTC
CDR3: CSVDWGAAGANVLTF

size: few
V: TRBV11-2
D: .
J: TRBJ2-4
DNA: TGTGCCAGCAGCCGGCCGGGCGGCCGGGTTCAGTACTTC
CDR3: CASSRPGGRVQYF

size: once
V: TRBV30
D: TRBD1
J: TRBJ2-5
DNA: TGTGCCTGGAGTTCTACCATAACCGGGACAGGGGGCTTGTGGACCCAGTACTTC
CDR3: CAWSSTITGTGGLWTQYF

size: .
V: TRBV5-1
D: TRBD2
J: TRBJ2-7
DNA: TGCGCCAGCAGTTTCTTAGCGGGGGCCTCCTACGAGCAGTACTTC
CDR3: CASSFLAGASYEQYF

size: .
V: TRBV5-1
D: TRBD1
J: TRBJ1-6
DNA: TGCGCCAGCAGCTTGGATTCGAGACAGGGGAATTCACCCCTCCACTTT
CDR3: CASSLDSRQGNSPLHF

size: .
V: TRBV18
D: TRBD1
J: TRBJ1-1
DNA: TGTGCCAGCTCACCCGGACAGGACGCTGAAGCTTTCTTT
CDR3: CASSPGQDAEAFF

size: .
V: TRBV7-3
D: .
J: TRBJ2-3
DNA: TGTGCCAGCAGCCAAGGGGGGAGTAGGACAGATACGCAGTATTTT
CDR3: CASSQGGSRTDTQYF

size: .
V: TRBV18
D: TRBD2
J: TRBJ2-1
DNA: TGTGCCAGTCCATCCCTAGCGGGGGGAAATGAGCAGTTCTTC
CDR3: CASPSLAGGNEQFF

size: few
V: TRBV25-1
D: .
J: TRBJ1-6
DNA: TGTGCCAGCAGTTCAGGGGTGAACTCACCCCTCCACTTT
CDR3: CASSSGVNSPLHF

size: .
V: TRBV4-1
D: .
J: TRBJ1-4
DNA: TGCGCCAGCAGACGGATCGGGGGACGGTTGGGTGAAAAACTGTTTTTT
CDR3: CASRRIGGRLGEKLFF

size: .
V: TRBV7-2
D: TRBD1
J: TRBJ2-2
DNA: TGTGCCAGCAGCTCCTACAGGGGGGCGAACACCGGGGAGCTGTTTTTT
CDR3: CASSSYRGANTGELFF

size: .
V: TRBV7-2
D: .
J: TRBJ2-3
DNA: TGTGCCAGCAGATCCTCCAGCACAGATACGCAGTATTTT
CDR3: CASRSSSTDTQYF

size: .
V: TRBV5-1
D: .
J: TRBJ1-5
DNA: TGCGCCAGCAGCTTGGGGATGCCAGGGGTTAATCAGCCCCAGCATTTT
CDR3: CASSLGMPGVNQPQHF

size: few
V: TRBV27
D: .
J: TRBJ2-1
DNA: TGTGCCAGCAGTAAGATTGCCTCCTACAATGAGCAGTTCTTC
CDR3: CASSKIASYNEQFF

size: .
V: TRBV28
D: TRBD1
J: TRBJ1-5
DNA: TGTGCCAGCAGTCCTATTCTTCAGGGGGGGTTTCTAAATCAGCCCCAGCATTTT
CDR3: CASSPILQGGFLNQPQHF

size: once
V: TRBV4-1
D: .
J: TRBJ1-1
DNA: TGCGCCAGCAGCCTTCGGGACGAACCGGTCACTGAAGCTTTCTTT
CDR3: CASSLRDEPVTEAFF

size: .
V: TRBV25-1
D: .
J: TRBJ1-3
DNA: TGTGCCGGCAGGGGAGCCGTTGGAAACACCATATATTTT
CDR3: CAGRGAVGNTIYF

size: .
V: TRBV2
D: .
J: TRBJ2-3
DNA: TGTGCCAGCAGTCCGCAGCGCACAGATACGCAGTATTTT
CDR3: CASSPQRTDTQYF

size: .
V: TRBV13
D: TRBD1
J: TRBJ2-5
DNA: TGTGCCAGCAGCTTAGTAAGAGGGGGCCTGGAGACCCAGTACTTC
CDR3: CASSLVRGGLETQYF

size: .
V: TRBV2
D: TRBD2
J: TRBJ2-5
DNA: TGTGCCAGCGGGAGGGGAGAGACCCAGTACTTC
CDR3: CASGRGETQYF

size: few
V: TRBV2
D: .
J: TRBJ1-6
DNA: TGTGCCAGCAGTTCCCGGCAGGGCGCCTATAATTCACCCCTCCACTTT
CDR3: CASSSRQGAYNSPLHF

size: .
V: TRBV6-1
D: TRBD2
J: TRBJ2-3
DNA: TGTGCCAGCCGTCGCGGGGGGGGGCTCACAGATACGCAGTATTTT
CDR3: CASRRGGGLTDTQYF

size: few
V: TRBV6-5
D: .
J: TRBJ1-1
DNA: TGTGCCAGCAGCACCAGTGGGTGGGAAGCTTTCTTT
CDR3: CASSTSGWEAFF

size: .
V: TRBV5-4
D: TRBD1
J: TRBJ2-5
DNA: TGTGCCAGCAGCGGATCCGGGACAGGGGGAATAGGAGAGACCCAGTACTTC
CDR3: CASSGSGTGGIGETQYF